This T cell receptor beta chain comes out of a study of CD8 T cells in ankylosing spondylitis. Germline lookup yields CDR1 MNHEY and CDR2 SMNVEV (reference sequence). With 8 bases clipped from V and 3 bases from J, the junction kept 3 bases outside the gene matches. The length of the CDR3 is 12 residues. Using quantitative 5'-RACE with molecular barcodes, the authors made TCR beta libraries. TCRdb passed the 5' RACE reads through MiXCR, listing each CDR3 protein once. This sample has 250,000 to 300,000 distinct CDR3 sequences, with 15% to 25% found just once. Notes on this clonotype: Its antigen is not identified.

Regarding the study as a whole: Disease-linked clones, CD8+, were relatively rare in peripheral blood. Characteristic, it appeared, of ankylosing spondylitis blood was a TCR beta motif of roughly eight highly homologous variants. Certain motif variants had earlier been reported in reactive arthritis synovial fluid and blood.

The sequenced sample consisted of blood, either unsorted or a sorted T cell fraction (not recorded which). The sequence came from a male donor with ankylosing spondylitis or in good health (not recorded which). The chain carries TRBV27 and TRBJ2-5; TRBD2 agrees at 7 bases. The CDR3: CASGLEEETQYF. The CDR3 DNA follows: TGTGCCAGCGGACTAGAGGAAGAGACCCAGTACTTC.